These 25 T cell receptor beta chains share one sample of origin, sequenced in a study of molecular identifiers for immune sequencing clone quantification. MiXCR, run by TCRdb on the PCR reads, gives a single entry per CDR3 protein. The data contain about half a million distinct CDR3 sequences, over 20% of them seen just once; the ten biggest clones take up about 0.84%. The material sequenced was naive CD8+ T cells from blood, with Jurkat cell RNA spiked in. Sample subset: FACS-sorted CD8+CD4-CCR7+CD45RA+ naive T cells. The receptors originated from a human donor in good health. Some libraries in this study had Jurkat cell RNA spiked in.

This clonotype turned up a few times. V is TRBV9 and J is TRBJ2-3, with D possibly being TRBD1 or TRBD2 (5 bases each). The CDR3 covers 14 residues. Germline lookup yields CDR1 SGDLS and CDR2 YYNGEE. With 0 bases removed from V and 3 bases from J, the gap between germline ends came to 8 bases. The DNA for the CDR3 is TGTGCCAGCAGCGTAGACGGGGCGACAGATACGCAGTATTTT. Encoded protein: CASSVDGATDTQYF.

The V gene is TRBV4-3, the J gene TRBJ2-1, with a tentative D call TRBD1 (5 bases). The V end lost 0 bases, the J end lost 5 bases, and 11 bases lay between the germline ends. CDR1 and CDR2 (germline): LGHNA, YSLEER. The CDR3 consists of 15 residues. The CDR3 nucleotides are TGCGCCAGCAGCCAAGATTCAGGGCTGCACAATGAGCAGTTCTTC. Translated, it gives CASSQDSGLHNEQFF.

This clonotype was counted a few times. The CDR3 is CASSYPQAPARDRGPDTQYF. The DNA for the CDR3 is TGTGCCAGCAGTTATCCCCAAGCCCCCGCCCGGGACAGGGGACCAGATACGCAGTATTTT. This chain connects TRBV6-9 to TRBJ2-3, with 10 bases that match TRBD1. The germline CDR1 and CDR2 sequences are MNHGY and SVAAGI. J lost 4 bases, V lost 2 bases, and 18 bases had no gene match. The CDR3 loop spans 20 amino acids.

This clonotype has just a few counts. The CDR3 DNA is TGTGCCAGCACCACGTCGGGCGGCGGGACAGGAAAACTGTTTTTT. Its protein is CASTTSGGGTGKLFF. The chain carries TRBV6-2 or TRBV6-3 and TRBJ1-4, with 8 bases that match TRBD1. Unmatched junction bases numbered 14, after V lost 7 bases and J lost 10 bases. CDR1 and CDR2 from the germline V gene are MNHEY and SVGEGT. CDR3 size: 15 residues.

The chain links TRBV12-3 or TRBV12-4 to TRBJ2-5; 7 nucleotides align to TRBD1. The V and J ends lost 5 bases and 5 bases, in that order; junction bases with no gene match: 8. This CDR3 region has 14 residues. The CDR3 nucleotides are TGTGCCAGCAGTCCATACAGGGGCCGGGAGACCCAGTACTTC. Its translation is CASSPYRGRETQYF.

A word on this clonotype: A read error is possible here, since a much larger clone lies one base away. The V call is TRBV29-1, the J call TRBJ2-3, with 10 bases aligning to TRBD2. V was clipped by 2 bases and J by 4 bases; unmatched bases: 18. CDR3 length equals 19 residues. Germline V gene sequence: CDR1 SQVTM, CDR2 ANQGSEA. CDR3 in DNA: TGCAGCGTTGAAAGTACAAGCGGGGGGGCCGTTGCAGAGGCAGATACGCAGTATTTT. It yields the protein CSVESTSGGAVAEADTQYF.

This clonotype was detected only a few times. The rearrangement uses TRBV6-6 and TRBJ2-7; 10 bases fit TRBD1. The germline V gene has CDR1 MNHNY and CDR2 SVGAGI (reference sequence). This CDR3 region has 15 residues. V lost 2 bases and J lost 3; bases outside the gene matches: 4. The CDR3 coding sequence is TGTGCCAGCAGTTACCCCGGGACAGGGGTCTACGAGCAGTACTTC. As protein: CASSYPGTGVYEQYF.

Only a few counts were recorded for this clonotype. The genes are TRBV28 and TRBJ2-7, with D possibly matching TRBD1 (6 bases). The CDR3 spans 12 residues. Deletions cut 6 bases from V and 2 bases from J, with 8 bases between. CDR1 and CDR2 (germline): MDHEN, SYDVKM. The CDR3 sequence: CASRQGPYEQYF. The CDR3 DNA reads TGTGCCAGCAGACAGGGTCCCTACGAGCAGTACTTC.

This chain connects TRBV7-9 to TRBJ2-2; D unclear. V was cut by 3 bases and J by 7 bases, with 6 bases left in between. CDR3 length: 12 amino acids. Germline V gene sequence: CDR1 SEHNR, CDR2 FQNEAQ (reference sequence). CDR3 loop: CASSFQGGELFF. The CDR3 nucleotides read TGTGCCAGCAGCTTCCAAGGCGGGGAGCTGTTTTTT.

This clonotype showed up many times. V and J are TRBV7-2 and TRBJ2-5, with TRBD1 matching over 8 bases. V trimming: 0 bases; J trimming: 5 bases; junction bases outside the gene matches: 11. The CDR3 spans 17 residues. The germline gives CDR1 SGHTA, CDR2 FQGNSA. The CDR3, as DNA: TGTGCCAGCAGCTTAGCATTTTGGAACAGGGGGTTCGAGACCCAGTACTTC. As protein: CASSLAFWNRGFETQYF.

This clonotype was observed a handful of times. The rearrangement joins TRBV20-1 to TRBJ1-1, with 8 bases lining up with TRBD1. There are 14 residues in the CDR3. The germline V gene encodes CDR1 DFQATT and CDR2 SNEGSKA (reference sequence). Trimming cost V 2 bases and J 1 base; bases outside gene matches: 3. CDR3 sequence: CSARNRGENTEAFF. The CDR3 DNA reads TGCAGTGCTAGAAACAGGGGGGAGAACACTGAAGCTTTCTTT.

The rearrangement joins TRBV10-2 to TRBJ2-5; tentatively, D is TRBD1 or TRBD2 (5 bases each). This CDR3 has 15 amino acids. CDR1 and CDR2 from the germline V gene are WSHSY and SAAADI. Trimming left V 0 bases short and J 2 bases short, with 10 bases between. CDR3 region: CASSESVRGQETQYF. The CDR3 nucleotides are TGCGCCAGCAGTGAGTCTGTGAGGGGACAAGAGACCCAGTACTTC.

This clonotype was seen only a few times. CDR3 coding DNA: TGTGCCAGCAGTCCTCAGGGAGGATTCTCTGGAAACACCATATATTTT. Protein: CASSPQGGFSGNTIYF. The rearrangement joins TRBV27 to TRBJ1-3, with a possible D match to TRBD1 (5 bases). Germline V CDR1 and CDR2: MNHEY, SMNVEV (reference sequence). V lost 5 bases and J 0 bases, leaving 14 bases between the germline ends. The CDR3 loop spans 16 amino acids.

This clonotype was picked up many times. This sequence joins TRBV7-9 and TRBJ1-6, with TRBD1 identical over 7 bases. The CDR3 has 17 amino acids. V shed 1 base, J shed 3 bases, and the junction held 6 bases outside the gene matches. Germline values: CDR1 SEHNR, CDR2 FQNEAQ (reference sequence). CDR3 loop: CASSLDLGQFYNSPLHF. Written as DNA, the CDR3 is TGTGCCAGCAGCTTAGATCTGGGACAGTTCTATAATTCACCCCTCCACTTT. The complete variable domain, with remaining parts taken from reference TRBV7-9 and TRBJ1-6, reads DTGVSQNPRHKITKRGQNVTFRCDPISEHNRLYWYRQTLGQGPEFLTYFQNEAQLEKSRLLSDRFSAERPKGSFSTLEIQRTEQGDSAMYLCASSLDLGQFYNSPLHFGNGTRLTVT.

A remark on this clonotype: At one end, the junction sequence differs from germline, possibly due to a read error. V and J are TRBV5-1 and TRBJ2-7; a possible D gene is TRBD1 (6 bases). This CDR3 is built from 12 residues. Germline CDR1 and CDR2: SGHRS and YFSETQ. Written as DNA, the CDR3 is TGCACCAGCAGCTTTACAGGGTCGGAGCAGTACTTC. Protein sequence: CTSSFTGSEQYF.

This sequence joins TRBV4-1 and TRBJ1-1; the match to TRBD1 covers 7 bases. CDR3 length equals 15 residues. Germline CDR1 is MGHRA and CDR2 is YSYEKL. J was trimmed by 2 bases and V by 2 bases; bases with no gene match: 5. The DNA for the CDR3 is TGCGCCAGCAGCCAAACTGACAGGGTTAACACTGAAGCTTTCTTT. Translation: CASSQTDRVNTEAFF.

A note on this clonotype: This sequence may be a read error, since a much larger clone differs from it by one base. The chain is built from TRBV20-1 and TRBJ1-1, with D possibly being TRBD1 (5 bases). The CDR3 extends over 15 amino acids. CDR1 is DFQATT and CDR2 is SNEGSKA in the germline V gene (reference sequence). V shed 3 bases and J shed 0 bases, with 14 bases lying between them. Written as DNA, the CDR3 is TGCAGTGCTAGTTGGGCTGACAGCCTGAACACTGAAGCTTTCTTT. Protein product: CSASWADSLNTEAFF.

The V gene is TRBV7-3, the J gene TRBJ2-2; tentative D call: TRBD1 (5 bases). V was cut by 1 base and J by 3 bases, with 12 bases left in between. This CDR3 is 16 amino acids long. Looked up from germline, CDR1 is SGHTA and CDR2 is FQGTGA. DNA for the CDR3: TGTGCCAGCAGCTTAAGCCCCAGGGTAGACACCGGGGAGCTGTTTTTT. This sequence encodes CASSLSPRVDTGELFF.

As regards this clonotype: One base away lies a much larger clone, so this may be a sequencing read error. The gene calls are TRBV4-1 and TRBJ2-5; D is undetermined. Trimming stripped 2 bases from V and 5 bases from J, with 18 bases between. The CDR3 totals 16 residues. Germline V gene sequence: CDR1 MGHRA, CDR2 YSYEKL. Written as DNA, the CDR3 is TGCGCCAGCAGCCAAAATGGCCCCGGACCTCACGAGACCCAGTACTTC. It codes for CASSQNGPGPHETQYF.

This clonotype was seen repeatedly, ten times or more. In nucleotides, the CDR3 is TGCAGTGCTGGACCGGGACTAACGAACACCGGGGAGCTGTTTTTT. It encodes CSAGPGLTNTGELFF. The V call is TRBV20-1, the J call TRBJ2-2; 7 positions match TRBD2. J gave up 0 bases and V 5 bases, and 6 bases lay outside the gene matches. Germline-derived CDR1 and CDR2 are DFQATT and SNEGSKA (reference sequence). The CDR3 has 15 residues.

The chain employs TRBV9 and TRBJ2-5; possibly TRBD1 for D (6 bases). CDR3 size: 15 residues. Germline lookup yields CDR1 SGDLS and CDR2 YYNGEE. Trimming left V 0 bases short and J 4 bases short, with 13 bases between. The CDR3 here is CASSVEGRGLETQYF. Here the CDR3 DNA reads TGTGCCAGCAGCGTAGAAGGCAGGGGTTTAGAGACCCAGTACTTC.

This clonotype has just a few counts. V and J are TRBV4-1 and TRBJ2-7; 7 bases map to TRBD2. CDR3 length: 15 residues. CDR1 is MGHRA, CDR2 YSYEKL, per germline. The trim removed 4 bases at V and 3 bases at J, leaving 9 bases unmatched. CDR3 sequence (DNA): TGCGCCAGCAGCCTCGCCGCGGGGGAAGGCTACGAGCAGTACTTC. Its translation: CASSLAAGEGYEQYF.

To note about this clonotype: A much larger clone lies a single base off, so this may be a read error. The chain carries TRBV28 and TRBJ2-3; D ambiguous. The germline V gene has CDR1 MDHEN and CDR2 SYDVKM. Deletions cut 3 bases from V and 5 bases from J, with 9 bases between. This CDR3 comprises 13 residues. The CDR3 region is CASSFGRIDTQYF. As DNA, the CDR3 is TGTGCCAGCAGTTTTGGTCGCATAGATACGCAGTATTTT.

This clonotype was seen ten or more times. This chain uses TRBV7-9 with TRBJ2-5, with 10 bases lining up with TRBD1. CDR3 length: 16 amino acids. Unmatched junction bases numbered 9, after V lost 6 bases and J lost 2 bases. CDR1 is SEHNR, CDR2 FQNEAQ, per germline (reference sequence). CDR3 sequence (DNA): TGTGCCAGCAGGAGAGATCCGGGACAGGGGCAAGAGACCCAGTACTTC. This encodes CASRRDPGQGQETQYF.

This clonotype was counted at least ten times. V gene TRBV6-5 combines with J gene TRBJ2-3; TRBD1 aligns across 8 bases. This CDR3 is 15 amino acids long. J lost 2 bases, V lost 6 bases, and 7 bases had no gene match. Germline values: CDR1 MNHEY, CDR2 SVGAGI. The CDR3 sequence is CASRRGQGLTDTQYF. The CDR3 DNA sequence: TGTGCCAGCAGGAGAGGACAGGGACTCACAGATACGCAGTATTTT.